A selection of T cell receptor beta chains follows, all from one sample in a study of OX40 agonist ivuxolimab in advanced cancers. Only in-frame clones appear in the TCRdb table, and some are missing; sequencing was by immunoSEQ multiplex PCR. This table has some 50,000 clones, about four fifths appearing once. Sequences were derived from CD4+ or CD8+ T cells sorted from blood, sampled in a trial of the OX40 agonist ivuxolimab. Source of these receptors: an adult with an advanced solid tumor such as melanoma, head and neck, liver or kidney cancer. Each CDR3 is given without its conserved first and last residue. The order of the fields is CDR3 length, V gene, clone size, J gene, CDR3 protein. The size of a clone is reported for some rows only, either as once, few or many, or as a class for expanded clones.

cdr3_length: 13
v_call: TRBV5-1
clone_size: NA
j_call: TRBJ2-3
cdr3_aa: ASSVPLAGVRYAV

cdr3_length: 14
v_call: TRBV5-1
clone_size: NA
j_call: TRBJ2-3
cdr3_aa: ASSLRALPPTDTQY

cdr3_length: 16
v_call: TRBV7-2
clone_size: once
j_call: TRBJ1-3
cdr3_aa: ASSLEKPGPGGRNTIY

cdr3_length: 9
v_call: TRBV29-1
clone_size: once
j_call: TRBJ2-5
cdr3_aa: SGEGGETQY

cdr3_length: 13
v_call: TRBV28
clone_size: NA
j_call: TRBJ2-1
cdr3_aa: ASSLSGGLYNEQF

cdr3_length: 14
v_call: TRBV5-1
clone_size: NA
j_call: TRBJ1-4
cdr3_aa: ASNTGGQATNEKLF

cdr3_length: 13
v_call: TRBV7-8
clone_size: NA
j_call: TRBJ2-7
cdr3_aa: ASSLVSPSGGEQY

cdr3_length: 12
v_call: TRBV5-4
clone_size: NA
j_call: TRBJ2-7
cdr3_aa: ASSLAGESYEQY

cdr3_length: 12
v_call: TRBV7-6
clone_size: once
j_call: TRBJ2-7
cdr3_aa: ASSPPGLAREQY

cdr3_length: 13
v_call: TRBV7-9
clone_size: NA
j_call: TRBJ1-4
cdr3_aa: ASSFADRVDEKLF

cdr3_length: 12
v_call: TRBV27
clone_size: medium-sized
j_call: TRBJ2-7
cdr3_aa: ASSPGQGTNEQY

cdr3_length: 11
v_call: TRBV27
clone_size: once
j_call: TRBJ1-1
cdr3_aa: ASSSLGVPGAF

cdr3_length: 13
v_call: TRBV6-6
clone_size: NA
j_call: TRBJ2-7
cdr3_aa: ASSYSTSGIYEQY

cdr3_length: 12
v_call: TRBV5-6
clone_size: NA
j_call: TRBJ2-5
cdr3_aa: ASSLGQYQETQY

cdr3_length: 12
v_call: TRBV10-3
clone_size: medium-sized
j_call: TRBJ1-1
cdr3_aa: AISVGSRDTEAF

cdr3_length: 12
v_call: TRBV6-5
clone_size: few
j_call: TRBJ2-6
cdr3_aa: ASGTGAGANVLT

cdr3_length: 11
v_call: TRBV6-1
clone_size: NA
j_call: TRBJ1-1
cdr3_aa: ASSETVNTEAF

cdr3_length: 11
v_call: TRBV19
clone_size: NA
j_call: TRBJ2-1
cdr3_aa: ASSNAGRNEQF

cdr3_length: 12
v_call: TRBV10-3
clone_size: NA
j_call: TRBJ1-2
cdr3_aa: AISEVQGNYGYT

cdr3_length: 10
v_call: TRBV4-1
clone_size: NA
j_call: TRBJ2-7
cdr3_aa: ASSQLGYEQY

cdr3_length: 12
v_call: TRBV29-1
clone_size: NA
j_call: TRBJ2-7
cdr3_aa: SVATGGTSYEQY

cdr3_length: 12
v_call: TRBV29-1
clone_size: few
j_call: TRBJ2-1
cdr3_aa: SVSGVTAGNEQF

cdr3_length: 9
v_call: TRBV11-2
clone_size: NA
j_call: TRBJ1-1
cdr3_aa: ASSQWAEAF

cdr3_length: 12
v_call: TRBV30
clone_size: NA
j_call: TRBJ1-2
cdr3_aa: AWREALAVYGYT

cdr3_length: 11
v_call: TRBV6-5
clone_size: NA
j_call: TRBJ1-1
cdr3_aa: ASRFLMNTEAF

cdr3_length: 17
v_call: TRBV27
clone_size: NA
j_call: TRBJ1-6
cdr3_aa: ASSLSIRTGSSYNSPLH

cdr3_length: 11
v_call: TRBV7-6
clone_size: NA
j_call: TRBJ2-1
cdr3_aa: ASSLQTSNEQF

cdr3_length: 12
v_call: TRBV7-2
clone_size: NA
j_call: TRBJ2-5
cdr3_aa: ASSFYSGAETQY

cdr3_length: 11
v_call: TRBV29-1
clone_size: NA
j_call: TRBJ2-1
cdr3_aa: SADRSSYNEQF

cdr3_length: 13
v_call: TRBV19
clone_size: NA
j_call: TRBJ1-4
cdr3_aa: ASSGGQGRVEKLF

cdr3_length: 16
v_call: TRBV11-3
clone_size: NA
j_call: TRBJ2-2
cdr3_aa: ASSLDPSASIHTGELF

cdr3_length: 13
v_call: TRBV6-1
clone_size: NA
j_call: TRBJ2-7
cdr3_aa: ASSEALAGVYEQY

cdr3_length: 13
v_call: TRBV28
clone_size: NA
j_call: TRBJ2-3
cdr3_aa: ASSLGTGNQDTQY

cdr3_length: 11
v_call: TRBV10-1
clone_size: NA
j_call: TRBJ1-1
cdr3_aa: ASRGGGNTEAF

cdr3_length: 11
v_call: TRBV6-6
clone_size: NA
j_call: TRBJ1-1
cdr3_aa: ASSYPGNTEAF

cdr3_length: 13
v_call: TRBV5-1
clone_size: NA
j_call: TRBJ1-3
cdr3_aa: ASSPRRNSGNTIY

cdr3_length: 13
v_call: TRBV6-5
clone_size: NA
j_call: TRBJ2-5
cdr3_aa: ASSYRSNRQETQY

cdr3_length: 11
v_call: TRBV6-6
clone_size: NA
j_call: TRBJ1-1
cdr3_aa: ASRFGVGTEAF

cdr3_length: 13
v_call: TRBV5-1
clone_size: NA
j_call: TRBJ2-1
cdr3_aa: ASSAGRGVDNEQF

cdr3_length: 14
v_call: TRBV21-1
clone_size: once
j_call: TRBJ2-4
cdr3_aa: ASSSLEEGAKNIQY

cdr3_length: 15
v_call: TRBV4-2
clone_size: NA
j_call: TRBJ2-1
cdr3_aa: ASSQDFSGSSYNEQF

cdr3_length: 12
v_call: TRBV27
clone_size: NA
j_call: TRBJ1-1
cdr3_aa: ASSSNAEVTEAF

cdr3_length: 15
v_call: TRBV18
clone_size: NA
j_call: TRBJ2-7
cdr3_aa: ASSPRSFGGGPYEQY

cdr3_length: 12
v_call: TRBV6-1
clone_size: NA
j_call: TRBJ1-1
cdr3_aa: ASSDGRVGTEAF

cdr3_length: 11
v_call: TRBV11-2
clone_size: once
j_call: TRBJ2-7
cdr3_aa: ASSLAGQYEQY

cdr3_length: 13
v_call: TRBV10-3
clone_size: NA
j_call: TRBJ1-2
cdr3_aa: AISEQREDPDGYT

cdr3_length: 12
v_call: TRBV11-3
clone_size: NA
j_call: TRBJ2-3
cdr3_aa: ASSLSGNTDTQY

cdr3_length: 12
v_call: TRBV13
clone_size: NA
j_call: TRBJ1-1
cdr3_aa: ASSLGSSNTEAF

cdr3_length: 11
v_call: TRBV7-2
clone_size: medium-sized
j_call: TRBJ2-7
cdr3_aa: ASSLVNPYEQY

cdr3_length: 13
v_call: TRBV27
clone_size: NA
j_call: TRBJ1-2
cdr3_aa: ASSLAFGTGFGYT

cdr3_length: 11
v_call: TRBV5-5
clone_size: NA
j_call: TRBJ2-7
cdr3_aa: ASSLARDYEQY

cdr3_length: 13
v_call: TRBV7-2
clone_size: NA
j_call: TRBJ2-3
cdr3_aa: ASSPGLAGWDTQY

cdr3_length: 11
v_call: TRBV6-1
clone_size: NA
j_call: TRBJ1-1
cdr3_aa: ASSHTDNTEAF

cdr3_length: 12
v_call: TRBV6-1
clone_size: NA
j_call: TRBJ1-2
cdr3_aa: ASSEGQGYYGYT